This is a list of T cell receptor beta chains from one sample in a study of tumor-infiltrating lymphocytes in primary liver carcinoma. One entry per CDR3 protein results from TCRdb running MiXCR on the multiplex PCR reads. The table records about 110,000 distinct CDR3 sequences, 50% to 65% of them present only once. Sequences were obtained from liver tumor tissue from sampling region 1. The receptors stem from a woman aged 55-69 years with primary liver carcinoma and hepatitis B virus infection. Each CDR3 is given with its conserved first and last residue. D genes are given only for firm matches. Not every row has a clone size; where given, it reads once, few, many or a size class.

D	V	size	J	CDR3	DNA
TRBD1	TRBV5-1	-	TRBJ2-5	CASSLLSHGTGEKTQYF	TGCGCCAGCAGCTTGTTGTCCCACGGGACAGGGGAGAAGACCCAGTACTTC
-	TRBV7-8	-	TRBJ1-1	CSSTLSLNTEAFF	TGCTCCAGCACCTTAAGCCTGAACACTGAAGCTTTCTTT
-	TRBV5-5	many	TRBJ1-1	CASSFSGQTEAFF	TGTGCCAGCAGCTTTTCTGGACAGACTGAAGCTTTCTTT
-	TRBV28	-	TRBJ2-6	CASSRGFSSGANVLTF	TGTGCCAGCAGTCGGGGGTTCAGCTCTGGGGCCAACGTCCTGACTTTC
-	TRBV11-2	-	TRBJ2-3	CASSRASTRYF	TGTGCGAGCAGCCGTGCGAGTACGCGGTATTTT
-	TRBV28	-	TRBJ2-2	CASTPGQPSNTGELFF	TGTGCCAGCACCCCGGGGCAACCCTCGAACACCGGGGAGCTGTTTTTT
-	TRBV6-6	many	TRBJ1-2	CASSSQGDNGYTF	TGTGCCAGCAGTTCACAGGGAGACAATGGCTACACCTTC
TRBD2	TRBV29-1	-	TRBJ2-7	CNVALGTSWYEQYF	TGCAACGTTGCCCTAGGGACTAGCTGGTACGAGCAGTACTTC
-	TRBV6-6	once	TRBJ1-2	CASNDAGSNNGYTF	TGTGCCAGCAATGATGCAGGCTCTAACAATGGCTACACCTTC
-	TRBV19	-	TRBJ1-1	CAGTSRQRTLNTEALF	TGTGCCGGTACCTCCCGTCAGAGAACCCTGAACACTGAAGCTTTGTTT
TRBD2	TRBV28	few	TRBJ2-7	CASSSTSGYEQYF	TGTGCCAGCAGTTCCACTAGCGGCTACGAGCAGTACTTC
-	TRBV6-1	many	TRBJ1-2	CASTRGDGGYGYTF	TGTGCCAGCACCCGGGGGGATGGAGGTTATGGCTACACCTTC
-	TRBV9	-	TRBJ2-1	CASVAFNEQFF	TGTGCCAGCGTGGCCTTCAATGAGCAGTTCTTC
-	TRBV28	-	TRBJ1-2	CASSSPGERGNYGYTF	TGTGCCAGCAGTTCTCCAGGGGAGCGGGGTAACTATGGCTACACCTTC
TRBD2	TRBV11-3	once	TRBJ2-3	CAGGFRTSIDTQYF	TGTGCCGGCGGCTTCAGGACTAGCATAGATACGCAGTATTTT
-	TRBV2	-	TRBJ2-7	CASSRETTYEQYF	TGTGCCAGCAGCCGGGAGACTACCTACGAGCAGTACTTC
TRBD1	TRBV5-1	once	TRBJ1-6	CAISLETTGQPNSPLHF	TGCGCCATCAGCTTGGAGACGACGGGACAGCCTAATTCACCCCTCCACTTT
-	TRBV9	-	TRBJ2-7	CASSAAGRPYEQYF	TGTGCCAGCAGCGCGGCAGGACGGCCATACGAGCAGTACTTC
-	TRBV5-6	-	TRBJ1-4	CASSLAGGIANEKLFF	TGTGCCAGCAGCTTGGCGGGGGGCATCGCTAATGAAAAACTGTTTTTT
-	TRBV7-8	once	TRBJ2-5	CAISFGGWETQYF	TGTGCCATCAGCTTTGGAGGGTGGGAGACCCAGTACTTC
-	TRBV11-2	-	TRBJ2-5	CASSLGASEPLGETQYF	TGTGCCAGCAGCTTAGGGGCTAGCGAGCCCCTAGGAGAGACCCAGTATTTC
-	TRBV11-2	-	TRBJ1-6	CASSPRRTTNLSPLHF	TGTGCCAGTAGCCCGAGGCGGACTACCAACCTTTCACCCCTCCACTTT
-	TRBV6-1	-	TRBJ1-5	CASSEVPGMGQPQHF	TGTGCCAGCAGTGAAGTTCCAGGGATGGGACAGCCCCAGCATTTT
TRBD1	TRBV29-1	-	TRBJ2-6	CSAGTGGVSGANVLTF	TGCAGCGCCGGGACAGGAGGTGTTAGTGGGGCCAACGTCCTGACTTTC
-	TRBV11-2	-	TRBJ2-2	CISSSRGNSGELFF	TGTATCAGCAGCTCGAGGGGGAACAGCGGGGAGCTGTTTTTT
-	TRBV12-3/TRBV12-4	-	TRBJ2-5	CAGSLRKTQYF	TGTGCCGGCAGCTTGCGAAAGACCCAGTACTTC
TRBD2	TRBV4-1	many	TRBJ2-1	CASSQEPGGKYNEQFF	TGCGCCAGCAGCCAAGAGCCGGGAGGGAAGTACAATGAGCAGTTCTTC
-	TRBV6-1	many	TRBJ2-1	CASRDLYNEQFF	TGTGCCAGCAGAGACCTCTACAATGAGCAGTTCTTC
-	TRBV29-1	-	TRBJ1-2	CSVEEIANYGYTF	TGCAGCGTTGAAGAGATAGCCAACTATGGCTACACCTTC
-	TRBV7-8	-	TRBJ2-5	CASSFRQGSSETQYF	TGTGCCAGCAGCTTTCGGCAGGGGTCGTCGGAGACCCAGTACTTC
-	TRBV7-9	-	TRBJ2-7	CASSFWGGGDEQYF	TGTGCCAGCAGCTTTTGGGGAGGGGGAGACGAGCAGTACTTC
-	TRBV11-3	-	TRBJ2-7	CASTGSPYEQYF	TGTGCCAGCACGGGCAGTCCCTACGAGCAGTACTTC
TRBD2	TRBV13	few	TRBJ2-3	CASSESGKGADTQYF	TGTGCCAGCAGCGAGAGCGGGAAGGGCGCAGATACGCAGTATTTT
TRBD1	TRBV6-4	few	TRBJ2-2	CASSDRTGESGELFF	TGTGCCAGCAGTGACAGGACAGGGGAGTCCGGGGAGCTGTTTTTT
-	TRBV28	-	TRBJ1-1	CASRKDTEAFF	TGTGCCAGCCGTAAAGACACTGAAGCTTTCTTT
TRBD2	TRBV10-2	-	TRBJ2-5	CASSESVIAGPRETQYF	TGCGCCAGCAGTGAGTCGGTAATAGCGGGCCCCCGAGAGACCCAGTACTTC
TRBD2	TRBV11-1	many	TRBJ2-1	CASSLFSGRAYNEQFF	TGTGCCAGCAGCTTATTTAGCGGGAGGGCCTACAATGAGCAGTTCTTC
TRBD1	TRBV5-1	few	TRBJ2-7	CASSPGQGGMVVEQYF	TGCGCCAGCAGCCCCGGACAGGGTGGAATGGTCGTCGAGCAGTACTTC
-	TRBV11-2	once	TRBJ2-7	CASNFSTGRANEQYF	TGTGCCAGCAACTTCAGCACAGGAAGGGCTAACGAGCAGTATTTC
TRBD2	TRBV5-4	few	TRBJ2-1	CASSPGGLALIYNEQFF	TGTGCCAGCAGCCCTGGGGGACTAGCCCTTATCTACAATGAGCAGTTCTTC
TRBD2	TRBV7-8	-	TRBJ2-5	CASSPQTSSLLETQYF	TGTGCCAGCAGCCCCCAGACTAGCAGTTTGTTAGAGACCCAGTACTTC
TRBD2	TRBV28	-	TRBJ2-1	CASTQRDYADEQFF	TGTGCCAGCACCCAACGGGACTATGCTGATGAGCAGTTCTTC